The 5 T cell receptor beta chains below come from one sample, sequenced in a study of CD8 T cells in ankylosing spondylitis. Notes on the study in general: The study identified a TCR beta motif of roughly eight highly homologous variants that appeared characteristic of ankylosing spondylitis blood.

From the 5' RACE reads, TCRdb called clonotypes with MiXCR, one entry per CDR3 protein. Here the sample spans around 430,000 distinct CDR3 sequences, about 15% being singletons. These receptors are not linked to any known antigen. The sequencing sample was made of blood, either unsorted or a sorted T cell fraction (not recorded which). The source is a male donor with ankylosing spondylitis.

This chain uses TRBV7-2 with TRBJ2-1, with 8 bases that match TRBD2. Trimming at V came to 5 bases and at J to 3 bases, leaving 9 bases not matched to a gene. Germline CDR1 is SGHTA and CDR2 is FQGNSA. CDR3 length equals 16 residues. Here the CDR3 reads CASSPQGTRNYNEQFF. CDR3 in DNA: TGTGCCAGCAGCCCCCAAGGGACTAGAAACTACAATGAGCAGTTCTTC.

The rearrangement joins TRBV3-1 to TRBJ1-2, with D tentatively TRBD1 (5 bases). CDR3 length equals 13 residues. Germline V CDR1 and CDR2: LGHDT, YNNKEL (reference sequence). Trimming shortened V by 1 base and J by 13 bases, and 16 bases separated the two germline ends. CDR3 bases: TGTGCCAGCAGCCAAGGGGGGACCGGGCGCAGCACCTTC. As protein: CASSQGGTGRSTF.

The V and J genes are TRBV7-9 and TRBJ2-1, with no clear D. The V gene lost 1 base and the J gene lost 0 bases, with 7 bases spanning the gap. The germline CDR1 and CDR2 sequences are SEHNR and FQNEAQ (reference sequence). The CDR3 is 15 amino acids. This CDR3 is CASSLVWGSYNEQFF. The CDR3 DNA reads TGTGCCAGCAGCTTAGTCTGGGGCTCCTACAATGAGCAGTTCTTC.

This chain connects TRBV24-1 to TRBJ2-2, with D perhaps matching TRBD1 (5 bases). CDR1 is KGHDR and CDR2 is SFDVKD in the germline V gene. The CDR3 is made up of 17 amino acids. Trimming took off 0 bases at V and 4 bases at J, with 14 bases between the two ends. CDR3 region: CATSDLQGRESTGELFF. CDR3 sequence (DNA): TGTGCCACCAGTGATTTGCAGGGCAGAGAGTCCACCGGGGAGCTGTTTTTT.

In this sample, this clonotype turned up many times. The V and J genes are TRBV10-3 and TRBJ1-1, with a tentative D call TRBD1 (5 bases). V dropped 5 bases and J dropped 1 base, with 11 bases sitting between them. The CDR3 has 14 amino acids. Germline CDR1 and CDR2: ENHRY and SYGVKD. The CDR3 is CAISPRDPNTEAFF. CDR3 nucleotide sequence: TGTGCCATCAGTCCCCGGGACCCGAACACTGAAGCTTTCTTT.